This T cell receptor (beta chain) was retrieved from a study of response to subunit inactivated influenza vaccine (dated by TCRdb to the late 2010s). Regarding the research as a whole: To follow how T cells responded to a trivalent subunit inactivated influenza vaccine, the researchers relied on deep quantitative profiling of the T cell receptor repertoire. Overall results and qualifications from the work: The authors proposed that each seasonal influenza vaccination may bring in only a limited number of new T cells.

From its cysteine to its phenylalanine, the CDR3 spans 14 amino acids. The sequence is cut down to CDR3 DNA, 42 bases in frame from base 1. The germline V gene encodes CDR1 SGHNT and CDR2 YYREEE (reference sequence). V is clipped by 0 bases and J by 3 bases, and the sequence between their germline boundaries is 9 bases long. The method behind the library was RT-PCR. Instrument on record: Illumina HiSeq 2500. TCRdb passed the public sequencing reads through fastp at Q25 and MiXCR, retaining productive beta sequences. Identical CDR3 proteins give one entry, which carries the most common genes and DNA. The sample table holds about 620,000 distinct CDR3 sequences, of which approximately 12% were seen once. Roughly 10% of the sample lies in the top ten. This clonotype has a handful of counts. Which antigen it targets is not known. The record has no base qualities; no much larger clone is one base away.

The material sequenced was PBMCs from blood, taken on the day of vaccination. Recombination linked TRBV5-4 to TRBJ1-2, with no reliable assignment of the D segment. The source of this sequence is a man aged 50 or older who received an inactivated influenza vaccine. Donor details come from another sample of the same person, matched by shared clones. The CDR3 has the sequence CASSLDPADYGYTF. Read as DNA, the sequence is TGTGCCAGCAGCTTGGACCCCGCCGACTATGGCTACACCTTC.